The sequence of this T cell receptor beta chain was determined in a study of blood T cell repertoires in COVID-19. Study overall: Sample material is recorded as cDNA or gDNA derived from T cells, B-cell-depleted T cells, or PBMCs.

After removal of 6 bases from V and 4 bases from J, the junction contained 7 bases not matched to a gene. The CDR3 sequence is 13 residues long. The germline CDR1 and CDR2 sequences are SQVTM and ANQGSEA. In the authors' methods: By means of reference gene primer amplification, nucleated cell counts were estimated. Measured with immunoSEQ multiplex PCR; TCRdb has only the in-frame clones, and not every one. V, J and clone size reflect that table, while D and trimming were determined from the DNA. The repertoire holds 200,000 to 250,000 clones, almost 85% seen once, with under 5% in the top ten. This clone has just a few counts. The same CDR3 also results from other DNA sequences found in this sample.

The clonotype comes from a man aged 50 or older with acute or convalescent COVID-19. The source material was peripheral blood. The chain carries TRBV29-1 and TRBJ1-1; 8 bases are shared with TRBD1. In DNA form, the CDR3 reads TGCAGCGTCCAAGGACAGGGAGGCACTGAAGCTTTCTTT. It codes for CSVQGQGGTEAFF.